Presented here are 13 T cell receptor beta chains from one specimen sequenced in a study of response to subunit inactivated influenza vaccine. TCRdb reprocessed the RT-PCR reads with MiXCR, giving one entry per CDR3 protein. This table holds about 310,000 distinct CDR3 sequences, 22% found once. The sequencing here drew on PBMCs from blood, taken less than 22 months after vaccination. All receptors come from a man between 50 and 75 years old who received an inactivated influenza vaccine.

This clonotype occurred a few times. The V call is TRBV16, the J call TRBJ1-5, with TRBD1 matching over 7 bases. V shed 0 bases and J 2 bases; nucleotides not matched to a gene: 1. CDR3 size: 15 residues. CDR1 KGHSY and CDR2 FQNENV come from the germline V gene. CDR3 sequence reads: CASSQSGQGNQPQHF. In DNA, the CDR3 is TGTGCCAGCAGCCAATCCGGACAGGGCAATCAGCCCCAGCATTTT.

This chain joins TRBV12-3 or TRBV12-4 and TRBJ2-1, with TRBD2 matching over 14 bases. The V and J ends lost 4 bases and 4 bases, in that order; junction bases with no gene match: 12. This CDR3 is 19 amino acids long. The chain's CDR3 is CASSSPGLAGVSPYNEQFF. The CDR3, as DNA: TGTGCCAGCAGTTCTCCGGGACTAGCGGGAGTCAGTCCTTACAATGAGCAGTTCTTC.

The chain employs TRBV13 and TRBJ2-7, with 8 positions matching TRBD1. This CDR3 has 15 amino acids. Germline CDR1 and CDR2: PRHDT and FYEKMQ (reference sequence). J gave up 0 bases and V 4 bases, and 5 bases lay outside the gene matches. For the CDR3, the DNA is TGTGCCAGCAGCTCCCAGGACAGGGCCTCCTACGAGCAGTACTTC. It encodes CASSSQDRASYEQYF.

This clonotype turned up a few times. One end of the junction does not line up with germline, which may come from a read error. The rearrangement uses TRBV3-1 and TRBJ2-3, with D hard to call. CDR3 length: 13 residues. Germline lookup yields CDR1 LGHDT and CDR2 YNNKEL (reference sequence). The chain's CDR3 is CSSSQGGADTQYF. The DNA for the CDR3 is TGTTCCAGCAGCCAAGGTGGCGCAGATACGCAGTATTTT.

This chain uses TRBV6-1 with TRBJ1-5; weak D call: TRBD1 (5 bases). The CDR3 covers 15 residues. Deletions cut 8 bases from V and 3 bases from J, with 17 bases between. Germline loops: CDR1 MNHNS, CDR2 SASEGT. This CDR3 reads CASRSGTSSNQPQHF. CDR3 sequence (DNA): TGTGCCAGCCGCTCTGGGACCTCATCCAATCAGCCCCAGCATTTT.

This clonotype has only a few counts. This chain links TRBV12-3 or TRBV12-4 with TRBJ2-2; 10 bases match TRBD2. Trimming at V came to 5 bases and at J to 8 bases, leaving 8 bases not matched to a gene. The CDR3 loop spans 15 amino acids. CDR3 amino acids: CASSRASGSWGELFF. In DNA, the CDR3 is TGTGCCAGCAGTCGGGCTAGCGGGAGTTGGGGGGAGCTGTTTTTT.

This clonotype has more than one count but fewer than ten. The chain couples TRBV19 to TRBJ1-6, with no clear D. The V gene lost 1 base and the J gene lost 0 bases, with 7 bases spanning the gap. From germline, CDR1 is LNHDA and CDR2 SQIVND (reference sequence). The CDR3 runs 16 residues. CDR3 residues: CASSIGRSSYNSPLHF. The CDR3 DNA follows: TGTGCCAGTAGTATAGGCAGGAGCTCCTATAATTCACCCCTCCACTTT.

This clonotype has a handful of counts. V is TRBV4-3 and J is TRBJ2-7; 7 bases are shared with TRBD1. The V gene's germline CDR1 is LGHNA and CDR2 YSLEER. The junction had 11 bases not matched to a gene; V was cut back by 2 bases and J by 4 bases. The CDR3 has 16 residues. DNA of the CDR3: TGCGCCAGCAGCCAAACCTCCGTAGGGGGCGGGTACGAGCAGTACTTC. This sequence encodes CASSQTSVGGGYEQYF.

The chain links TRBV29-1 to TRBJ2-5; weak D call: TRBD1 (5 bases). This CDR3 has 12 amino acids. Germline CDR1 reads SQVTM; CDR2 reads ANQGSEA. Trimming stripped 2 bases from V and 5 bases from J, with 9 bases between. The CDR3 here is CSVEKGMETQYF. CDR3 nucleotide sequence: TGCAGCGTTGAAAAGGGGATGGAGACCCAGTACTTC.

This clonotype was observed a single time. The chain is built from TRBV4-1 and TRBJ2-7; D possibly corresponds to TRBD2 (6 bases). The CDR3 totals 14 residues. With 3 bases removed from V and 6 bases from J, the gap between germline ends came to 15 bases. CDR1 is MGHRA, CDR2 YSYEKL, per germline. The CDR3 reads CASSHQPGESEQYF. The CDR3 nucleotides read TGCGCCAGCAGCCATCAACCGGGGGAGTCCGAGCAGTACTTC.

This clonotype has more than one count but fewer than ten. This chain connects TRBV24-1 to TRBJ1-2; D call uncertain. Germline-derived CDR1 and CDR2 are KGHDR and SFDVKD. The CDR3 totals 13 residues. With 0 bases removed from V and 8 bases from J, the gap between germline ends came to 9 bases. Here the CDR3 reads CATSDLGRAGYTF. The CDR3 DNA is TGTGCCACCAGTGATTTGGGAAGGGCCGGCTACACCTTC.

V gene TRBV29-1 combines with J gene TRBJ2-7; maybe TRBD1 (5 bases). This CDR3 is built from 14 residues. The germline V and J ends were trimmed by 7 bases and 2 bases, with 18 bases remaining between them. Germline values: CDR1 SQVTM, CDR2 ANQGSEA. The CDR3 reads CSAQTDLNTYEQYF. The CDR3 nucleotides read TGCAGCGCCCAGACAGACTTAAATACCTACGAGCAGTACTTC.

This clonotype was counted a few times. CDR3 sequence reads: CASSLAGNAGNTIYF. CDR3 DNA sequence: TGCGCCAGCAGCTTGGCAGGGAACGCTGGAAACACCATATATTTT. V and J are TRBV5-1 and TRBJ1-3; tentative D call: TRBD1 (5 bases). Germline-derived CDR1 and CDR2 are SGHRS and YFSETQ. Between the trimmed V and J ends, which lost 0 bases and 2 bases, there was a span of 9 bases. The CDR3 loop spans 15 amino acids.